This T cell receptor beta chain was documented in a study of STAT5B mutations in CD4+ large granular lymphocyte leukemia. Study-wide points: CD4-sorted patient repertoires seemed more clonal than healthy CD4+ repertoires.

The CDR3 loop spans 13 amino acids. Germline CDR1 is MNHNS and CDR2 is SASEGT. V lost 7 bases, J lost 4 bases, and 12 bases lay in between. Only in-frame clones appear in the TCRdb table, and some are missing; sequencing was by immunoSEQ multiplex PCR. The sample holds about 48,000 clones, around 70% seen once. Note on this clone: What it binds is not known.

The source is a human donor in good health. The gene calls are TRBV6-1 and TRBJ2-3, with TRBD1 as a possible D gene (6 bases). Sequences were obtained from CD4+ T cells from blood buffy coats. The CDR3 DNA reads TGTGCCAGCAATCTTTGGGGGCCAGATACGCAGTATTTT. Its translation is CASNLWGPDTQYF.